A single T cell receptor (beta chain) is shown here with its context. The clone's antigen remains unknown. The input lacks base qualities; no much larger clone sits a single base away. The germline V gene yields SGHTA for CDR1 and FQGTGA for CDR2. The CDR3 runs 16 amino acids, cysteine and phenylalanine included. Of the read, only the CDR3 DNA is kept; its 48 bases are in frame from base 1. For this chain, trimming is 2 bases at the V end and 0 bases at the J end, and the number of junction bases without a gene match is 4. These data come from a study of technical replicates of blood from a handful of donors (dated by TCRdb to the late 2010s). Receptor amplification or capture employed the immunoSEQ multiplex PCR assay. Not all clones reach the TCRdb copy of this immuneACCESS table, which keeps in-frame sequences only. Checked studies attribute under half of the gap to unresolved V genes and leave the rest unexplained. This sample gives approximately 58,000 clones in total; 86% of them show up just once. The biggest ten clones account for 5.6% of the sample.

The sequence came from a human donor in good health. Some clones in this sample may be carry-over from other donors' samples. The chain employs TRBV7-3 and TRBJ2-3, with 8 middle bases fitting TRBD2. Material for sequencing was PBMCs. The DNA sequence is given as TGTGCCAGCAGCTTACGGCTAGCGGGTAGCACAGATACGCAGTATTTT. This encodes CASSLRLAGSTDTQYF.